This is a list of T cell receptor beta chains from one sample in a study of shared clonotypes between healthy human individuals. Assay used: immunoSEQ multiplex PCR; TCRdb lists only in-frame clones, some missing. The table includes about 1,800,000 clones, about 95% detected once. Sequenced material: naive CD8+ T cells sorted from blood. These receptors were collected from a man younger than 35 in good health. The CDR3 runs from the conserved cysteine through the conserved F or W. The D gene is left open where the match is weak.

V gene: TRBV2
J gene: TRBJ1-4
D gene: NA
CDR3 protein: CASSEDGSRGEKLFF

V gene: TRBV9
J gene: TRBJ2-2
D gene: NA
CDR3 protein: CASSVKSAGELFF

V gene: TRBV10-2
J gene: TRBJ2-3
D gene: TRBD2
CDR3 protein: CASSITSGSSDTQYF

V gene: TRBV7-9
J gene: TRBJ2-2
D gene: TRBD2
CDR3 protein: CASSLPPLAGNGELFF

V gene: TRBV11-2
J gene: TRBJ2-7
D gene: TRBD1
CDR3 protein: CASSLDRYEQYF

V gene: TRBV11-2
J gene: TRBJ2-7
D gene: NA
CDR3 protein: CASSPTNYEQYF

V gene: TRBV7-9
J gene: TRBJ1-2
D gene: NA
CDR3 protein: CASSLAYRDGGYTF

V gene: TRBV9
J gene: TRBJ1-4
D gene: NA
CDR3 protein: CASSDSITTNEKLFF

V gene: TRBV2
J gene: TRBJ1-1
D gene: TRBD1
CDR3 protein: CASRPEPGQVNTEAFF

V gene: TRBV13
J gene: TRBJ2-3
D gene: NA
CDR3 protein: CASGAGSTDTQYF

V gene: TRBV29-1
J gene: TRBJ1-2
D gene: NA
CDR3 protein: CSVVSGPYDGYTF

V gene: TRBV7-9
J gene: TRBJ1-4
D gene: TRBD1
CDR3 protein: CASSSVTGVDEKLFF

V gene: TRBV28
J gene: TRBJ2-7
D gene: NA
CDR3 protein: CASSLVQGSGQYF

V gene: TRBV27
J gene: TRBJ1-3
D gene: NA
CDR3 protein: CASSFGGTGNTIYF